The rows below give T cell receptor beta chains drawn from one sample of a study of shared clonotypes between healthy human individuals. TCRdb's copy holds only in-frame clones and misses some; the assay was immunoSEQ multiplex PCR. The profile shows a few million clones, roughly 95% of them singletons. The sequenced material came from naive CD8+ T cells from PBMCs. These receptors were taken from a man aged 18 to 29 in good health. Some clones in this sample may be carry-over from other donors' samples. Each CDR3 is given with its conserved first and last residue. D genes are given only for firm matches. A row's size may be missing; if present it is once, few, many or a size class.

CASRPEGGSPPGPGANVLTF	TGTGCCAGCAGACCCGAAGGGGGGAGCCCGCCGGGTCCTGGGGCCAACGTCCTGACTTTC	-	-	TRBV2	TRBJ2-6
CASSETGSGNTIYF	TGTGCCAGCAGTGAGACAGGGTCAGGGAACACCATATATTTT	TRBD1	-	TRBV6-1	TRBJ1-3
CASSVALPGQGPSTDTQYF	TGTGCCAGCAGCGTTGCACTTCCTGGACAGGGGCCCAGCACAGATACGCAGTATTTT	TRBD1	-	TRBV9	TRBJ2-3
CASSATGGNGANVLTF	TGTGCCAGCAGCGCCACAGGGGGCAATGGGGCCAACGTCCTGACTTTC	TRBD1	-	TRBV9	TRBJ2-6
CASSHDRWEQFF	TGTGCCAGCAGCCATGACCGGTGGGAGCAGTTCTTC	-	-	TRBV7-9	TRBJ2-1
CASSARRTEAFF	TGTGCCAGCAGCGCGCGGAGGACTGAAGCTTTCTTT	-	few	TRBV13	TRBJ1-1
CASKGDVMNSPLHF	TGCGCCAGCAAGGGGGACGTTATGAATTCACCCCTCCACTTT	-	-	TRBV5-1	TRBJ1-6
CAIVTETYNEQFF	TGTGCCATCGTGACAGAAACCTACAATGAGCAGTTCTTC	-	-	TRBV7-9	TRBJ2-1
CASSETSGSSYEQYF	TGTGCCAGCAGCGAGACTAGCGGGAGCTCCTACGAGCAGTACTTC	TRBD2	-	TRBV28	TRBJ2-7
CASSYDRGNNYGYTF	TGTGCCAGCAGTTACGACAGGGGGAACAACTATGGCTACACCTTC	TRBD1	-	TRBV6-5	TRBJ1-2
CASSLFSYNEQFF	TGTGCCAGCAGTTTATTCTCTTACAATGAGCAGTTCTTC	-	once	TRBV27	TRBJ2-1
CASSQVYDYPDYEQYF	TGCGCCAGCAGCCAAGTCTACGACTACCCGGATTACGAGCAGTACTTC	-	-	TRBV4-3	TRBJ2-7
CASSLTDGTGGRYGYTF	TGTGCCAGCAGTTTAACCGATGGGACAGGGGGCCGCTATGGCTACACCTTC	TRBD1	-	TRBV28	TRBJ1-2
CASSLASGTGTYEQYF	TGTGCCAGCAGCTTGGCTTCCGGGACAGGGACCTACGAGCAGTACTTC	TRBD1	-	TRBV5-5	TRBJ2-7
CASSQADSAEQETQYF	TGTGCCAGCAGCCAAGCGGACTCAGCAGAACAAGAGACCCAGTACTTC	-	-	TRBV4-2	TRBJ2-5
CASSLKPLGPPLHF	TGTGCCAGCAGTTTAAAACCCCTGGGGCCACCCCTCCACTTT	-	-	TRBV28	TRBJ1-6
CASTPVLGASKETQYF	TGTGCCAGCACCCCAGTGTTGGGGGCGAGTAAGGAGACCCAGTACTTC	-	-	TRBV16	TRBJ2-5
CASSYSRTPGNQPQHF	TGTGCCAGCAGTTACTCGAGGACACCGGGGAATCAGCCCCAGCATTTT	-	-	TRBV6-5	TRBJ1-5
CASSQDQAGLGLSYEQYF	TGTGCCAGCAGCCAAGATCAAGCGGGACTGGGCCTCTCCTACGAGCAGTACTTC	TRBD2	-	TRBV4-2	TRBJ2-7
CASSQWTSGIVDGELFF	TGCGCCAGCAGCCAGTGGACTAGCGGGATCGTGGACGGGGAGCTGTTTTTT	TRBD2	-	TRBV4-1	TRBJ2-2
CASSFFRGQQPQHF	TGTGCCAGCAGTTTTTTTAGGGGGCAGCAGCCCCAGCATTTT	TRBD1	once	TRBV28	TRBJ1-5
CASSLSRGKYEQYF	TGCGCCAGCAGCTTGAGTAGGGGGAAGTACGAGCAGTACTTC	-	once	TRBV5-1	TRBJ2-7
CASSSRGLNTEAFF	TGTGCCAGTAGTAGTAGGGGGCTGAACACTGAAGCTTTCTTT	TRBD1	-	TRBV19	TRBJ1-1
CASGLLPGEQYF	TGTGCCAGCGGATTACTTCCCGGCGAGCAGTACTTC	-	-	TRBV27	TRBJ2-7
CASSPPGGKVTEAFF	TGTGCCAGCTCACCACCAGGCGGGAAGGTGACTGAAGCTTTCTTT	-	-	TRBV18	TRBJ1-1
CASSIGGIYGYTF	TGTGCCAGTAGTATCGGCGGTATCTATGGCTACACCTTC	-	-	TRBV19	TRBJ1-2
CASSLLSGRYTGELFF	TGTGCCAGTAGTCTATTGTCCGGCAGATACACCGGGGAGCTGTTTTTT	-	-	TRBV19	TRBJ2-2
CASLPRRYGYTF	TGTGCCAGCCTTCCCCGACGCTATGGCTACACCTTC	-	few	TRBV27	TRBJ1-2
CASSFGLEVYEQYF	TGTGCCAGCAGTTTTGGGCTGGAGGTCTACGAGCAGTACTTC	-	-	TRBV28	TRBJ2-7
CASSLVSGVVLDYGYTF	TGCGCCAGCAGCTTGGTGTCAGGGGTGGTTTTGGACTATGGCTACACCTTC	-	-	TRBV5-1	TRBJ1-2
CASSILGADTQYF	TGTGCCAGTAGTATACTAGGAGCAGATACGCAGTATTTT	-	-	TRBV19	TRBJ2-3
CSVEVETGQEKLFF	TGCAGCGTTGAGGTGGAGACAGGGCAGGAAAAACTGTTTTTT	TRBD1	-	TRBV29-1	TRBJ1-4